These 23 T cell receptor beta chains originate from one sample sequenced in a study of cytomegalovirus exposure and HLA in healthy donors. PCR amplification relied on 60 Vbeta primers (plus 13 Jbeta primers). Sequencing was performed with immunoSEQ multiplex PCR; in TCRdb, only in-frame clones are kept and a portion is missing. The table has tens of thousands of clones, roughly two thirds seen once. What was sequenced was PBMCs. These receptors originate from a woman between 40 and 55 years old in good health and CMV-seropositive.

The chain uses TRBV11-2 and TRBJ2-2; TRBD2 agrees at 7 bases. J lost 2 bases, V lost 5 bases, and 11 bases had no gene match. Per germline, CDR1 SGHAT and CDR2 FQNNGV. The CDR3 has 17 amino acids. The CDR3 DNA reads TGTGCCAGCAGCCCCAGGCGGGGAGGGGAAAACACCGGGGAGCTGTTTTTT. Protein sequence: CASSPRRGGENTGELFF.

This sequence joins TRBV4-3 and TRBJ2-2; D is possibly TRBD2 (5 bases). With 0 bases removed from V and 4 bases from J, the gap between germline ends came to 27 bases. The V gene's germline CDR1 is LGHNA and CDR2 YSLEER. The CDR3 contains 21 residues. The CDR3 is CASSQDPPALLRAGGTGELFF. For the CDR3, the DNA is TGCGCCAGCAGCCAAGATCCACCAGCCCTCCTGAGGGCGGGCGGCACCGGGGAGCTGTTTTTT.

This chain joins TRBV7-2 and TRBJ2-5, with D possibly matching TRBD2 (6 bases). Germline CDR1 and CDR2: SGHTA and FQGNSA. CDR3 length: 15 amino acids. V was clipped by 5 bases and J by 4 bases, with 17 bases between them. The CDR3: CASSPKMGGRETQYF. The CDR3 DNA sequence: TGTGCCAGCAGCCCCAAGATGGGGGGACGAGAGACCCAGTACTTC.

The V and J genes are TRBV6-5 and TRBJ1-5; 7 bases fit TRBD1. Trimming cost V 6 bases and J 4 bases; bases outside gene matches: 3. Looked up from germline, CDR1 is MNHEY and CDR2 is SVGAGI. The CDR3 contains 13 residues. CDR3: CASRRTGNQPQHF. The CDR3, as DNA: TGTGCCAGCAGAAGGACAGGTAATCAGCCCCAGCATTTT.

This chain uses TRBV15 with TRBJ2-5; possible D gene TRBD1, 5 bases. The V end lost 6 bases, the J end lost 4 bases, and 18 bases lay between the germline ends. Germline CDR1 LNHNV, CDR2 YYDKDF (reference sequence). The CDR3 runs to 15 residues. The CDR3 DNA reads as TGTGCCACCAGAACAGAGATCAGGGATAGAGAGACCCAGTACTTC. Translated, it gives CATRTEIRDRETQYF.

This clone was detected only once. This chain links TRBV30 with TRBJ1-4; weak D call: TRBD1 (5 bases). V lost 2 bases to trimming and J lost 7 bases, with 14 bases between them. The CDR3 has 14 residues. From germline, CDR1 is GTSNPN and CDR2 SVGIG (reference sequence). The chain's CDR3 is CAWSTPPGVEKLFF. The CDR3 nucleotides are TGTGCCTGGAGTACCCCTCCGGGGGTTGAAAAACTGTTTTTT.

This chain joins TRBV5-4 and TRBJ2-7, with TRBD2 matching over 7 bases. The germline V gene has CDR1 SGHNT and CDR2 YYREEE (reference sequence). This CDR3 spans 14 amino acids. V lost 0 bases to trimming and J lost 3 bases; unmatched junction nucleotides: 3. CDR3 protein: CASSLARTSYEQYF. CDR3 DNA sequence: TGTGCCAGCAGCTTGGCCCGGACTAGCTACGAGCAGTACTTC.

The rearrangement links TRBV2 to TRBJ1-2; D remains ambiguous. CDR1 and CDR2 from the germline V gene are SNHLY and FYNNEI. The CDR3 contains 13 residues. Trimming stripped 4 bases from V and 4 bases from J, with 10 bases between. CDR3 sequence (DNA): TGTGCCAGCAGTGCGCGACACCCCTATGGCTACACCTTC. As protein: CASSARHPYGYTF.

V gene TRBV7-2 combines with J gene TRBJ2-1; TRBD2 agrees at 10 bases. Germline V lookup: CDR1 SGHTA, CDR2 FQGNSA. The V segment lost 5 bases and the J segment 10 bases; nucleotides outside the gene matches: 14. The CDR3 runs to 16 residues. In DNA, the CDR3 is TGTGCCAGCAGCCTGAGACTAGCGGGCCTATTCGAGGAGCAGTTCTTC. It specifies CASSLRLAGLFEEQFF. Filled out from reference TRBV7-2 and TRBJ2-1, the complete variable domain reads GAGVSQSPSNKVTEKGKDVELRCDPISGHTALYWYRQSLGQGLEFLIYFQGNSAPDKSGLPSDRFSAERTGGSVSTLTIQRTQQEDSAVYLCASSLRLAGLFEEQFFGPGTRLTVL.

The chain uses TRBV7-2 and TRBJ2-7, with 14 bases that match TRBD2. Losses at the gene ends were 4 bases for V and 2 bases for J; bases not matched to a gene: 4. This CDR3 region has 16 residues. CDR1 and CDR2 (germline): SGHTA, FQGNSA. The CDR3 DNA follows: TGTGCCAGCAGCTATGGACTAGCGGGAGGTCCCTACGAGCAGTACTTC. Its translation: CASSYGLAGGPYEQYF.

Here the CDR3 reads CAISEDIRPLVGYTF. The DNA of the CDR3 is TGTGCCATCAGTGAAGACATCCGCCCCCTTGTTGGCTACACCTTC. This chain joins TRBV10-3 and TRBJ1-2; D uncertain. CDR3 length equals 15 residues. CDR1 and CDR2 (germline): ENHRY, SYGVKD. V lost 3 bases and J 7 bases, leaving 18 bases between the germline ends.

The chain uses TRBV5-1 and TRBJ1-2; TRBD1 aligns across 8 bases. The CDR3 is 15 residues long. V gave up 0 bases and J gave up 6 bases; unmatched junction bases: 7. Germline CDR1 is SGHRS and CDR2 is YFSETQ. The CDR3 DNA is TGCGCCAGCAGCTTGGTAGGACAGGGAGGTCATGGCTACACCTTC. Residues: CASSLVGQGGHGYTF.

This clone was seen more than once but under ten times. The chain combines TRBV2 with TRBJ1-5; the D gene is possibly TRBD1 (6 bases). V was pared by 4 bases and J by 7 bases, with 11 bases between. The CDR3 extends over 13 amino acids. Germline V CDR1 and CDR2: SNHLY, FYNNEI. The CDR3 sequence: CASSGQVLQPQHF. The CDR3, as DNA: TGTGCCAGCAGTGGACAGGTTTTACAGCCCCAGCATTTT. Complete variable domain (other parts from reference TRBV2 and TRBJ1-5): EPEVTQTPSHQVTQMGQEVILRCVPISNHLYFYWYRQILGQKVEFLVSFYNNEISEKSEIFDDQFSVERPDGSNFTLKIRSTKLEDSAMYFCASSGQVLQPQHFGDGTRLSIL.

The chain uses TRBV27 and TRBJ2-7; 8 nucleotides line up with TRBD1. CDR1 is MNHEY and CDR2 is SMNVEV in the germline V gene (reference sequence). V dropped 5 bases and J dropped 3; count of bases not matched to a gene: 3. The CDR3 has 13 amino acids. The CDR3 sequence is CASSPGTGYEQYF. The CDR3 nucleotides read TGTGCCAGCAGTCCCGGGACAGGCTACGAGCAGTACTTC.

The chain carries TRBV28 and TRBJ2-1; D not resolved. Germline CDR1 and CDR2: MDHEN and SYDVKM. V lost 4 bases and J 1 base, leaving 14 bases between the germline ends. The CDR3 covers 16 residues. CDR3 DNA sequence: TGTGCCAGCAGTTCCCCCTCGACGGGTTCCTACAATGAGCAGTTCTTC. Amino acids: CASSSPSTGSYNEQFF.

This clone was seen only a few times. The rearrangement joins TRBV18 to TRBJ1-6; 11 nucleotides line up with TRBD1. The V gene's germline CDR1 is KGHSH and CDR2 LQKENI. Germline trimming cut 5 bases from V and 10 bases from J; bases unmatched to any gene: 10. This CDR3 is 16 amino acids long. The CDR3 DNA sequence: TGTGCCAGCTCAGCCCGGGACAGGGGGGAAAGGTCACCCCTCCACTTT. This gives the protein CASSARDRGERSPLHF.

This clone was counted a few times. The CDR3 DNA is TGCGCCAGCAGCCAGGAGGACAGGAGGAACACTGAAGCTTTCTTT. Residues: CASSQEDRRNTEAFF. The rearrangement links TRBV4-3 to TRBJ1-1; 7 nucleotides agree with TRBD1. This CDR3 contains 15 residues. The germline CDR1 and CDR2 sequences are LGHNA and YSLEER. V was pared by 3 bases and J by 1 base, with 5 bases of the junction left unmatched.

In its sample, this clone was seen a few times. The gene calls are TRBV28 and TRBJ2-2; TRBD1 agrees at 9 bases. The CDR3 spans 16 residues. Germline V gene sequence: CDR1 MDHEN, CDR2 SYDVKM. V shed 9 bases, J shed 3 bases, and the junction held 11 bases outside the gene matches. The CDR3: CASKTGGAADTGELFF. The CDR3 nucleotides are TGTGCCAGTAAAACAGGGGGCGCAGCTGACACCGGGGAGCTGTTTTTT.

The V gene is TRBV7-3, the J gene TRBJ2-7, with 7 bases matching TRBD1. The CDR3 loop spans 13 amino acids. Germline V lookup: CDR1 SGHTA, CDR2 FQGTGA. V lost 3 bases, J lost 4 bases, and 3 bases stayed unmatched. DNA for the CDR3: TGTGCCAGCAGCTTCACACAGGGGTACGAGCAGTACTTC. It is translated as CASSFTQGYEQYF. Full variable domain (rest looked up from reference TRBV7-3 and TRBJ2-7): GAGVSQTPSNKVTEKGKYVELRCDPISGHTALYWYRQSLGQGPEFLIYFQGTGAADDSGLPNDRFFAVRPEGSVSTLKIQRTERGDSAVYLCASSFTQGYEQYFGPGTRLTVT.

This clone was counted a few times. V gene TRBV6-4 combines with J gene TRBJ2-3; 10 positions agree with TRBD2. The V segment lost 0 bases and the J segment 2 bases; nucleotides outside the gene matches: 2. In germline, CDR1 is MRHNA, CDR2 SNTAGT. The CDR3 length is 16 residues. CDR3 region: CASSDSAGGPTDTQYF. The CDR3, as DNA: TGTGCCAGCAGTGACTCAGCGGGGGGGCCCACAGATACGCAGTATTTT.

Regarding this clone: The junction differs from germline at one of its ends, possibly a read error. CDR3 nucleotide sequence: TGTGCTAGCAGCTTAGGACTAGCGGGGGGTTCAGATACGCAGTATTTT. Protein product: CASSLGLAGGSDTQYF. The V call is TRBV7-7, the J call TRBJ2-3; 14 positions agree with TRBD2. The CDR3 has 16 residues. Germline V gives CDR1 SSHAT, CDR2 FNYEAQ (reference sequence).

This chain uses TRBV10-3 with TRBJ1-1; weak D call: TRBD1 (5 bases). The germline V gene encodes CDR1 ENHRY and CDR2 SYGVKD. V was cut by 6 bases and J by 3 bases, with 20 bases left in between. CDR3 length equals 16 residues. CDR3 in DNA: TGTGCCATCAGAGAGGGGTGGAGGAGTGCGGACACTGAAGCTTTCTTT. Translating it yields CAIREGWRSADTEAFF.

The chain links TRBV27 to TRBJ2-2, with a tentative D call TRBD2 (6 bases). Trimming cost V 3 bases and J 5 bases, with 10 bases left between them. Germline CDR1 and CDR2: MNHEY and SMNVEV (reference sequence). This CDR3 has 14 residues. Here the CDR3 reads CASSFQGGTGELFF. The CDR3 coding sequence is TGTGCCAGCAGTTTTCAAGGAGGGACCGGGGAGCTGTTTTTT.